A single TCR beta chain is shown here with its context. The sample originates from a study of control samples from healthy donors and cancer patients. TCRdb's copy holds only in-frame clones and misses some; the assay was immunoSEQ multiplex PCR. The sample has fewer than 200,000 clones, around 93% seen once. Trimming cost V 5 bases and J 6 bases, with 10 bases left between them. The CDR3 extends over 13 amino acids. The material sequenced was blood. The rearrangement uses TRBV12-3 or TRBV12-4 and TRBJ2-2; no clear D. The origin of this receptor is a woman in her sixties in good health. CDR3 protein: CASSQTQAGELFF. The CDR3, as DNA: TGTGCCAGCAGTCAGACCCAAGCCGGGGAGCTGTTTTTT.